A selection of T cell receptor beta chains follows, all from one sample in a study of blood T cell repertoires in COVID-19. Profiled with immunoSEQ multiplex PCR; TCRdb holds only in-frame clones, not every one. The repertoire holds fewer than 250,000 clones, with approximately 89% as singletons. Sequencing was done on a sample of PBMCs or T cells enriched from blood (not recorded which). The receptors come from a woman aged 25 to 45 who had been exposed to COVID-19. Both conserved end residues are part of each CDR3. The D gene is left open where the match is weak. A clone size is listed for some rows: how often the clone was seen (once, few, many), or a class if it is expanded.

cdr3_aa cdr3_nt d_call clone_size j_call v_call
CASSITRVPAYEQYF TGTGCCAGTAGTATCACCAGGGTGCCCGCCTACGAGCAGTACTTC . . TRBJ2-7 TRBV19
CASSQVRSEVAVAFF TGCGCCAGCAGCCAAGTCCGATCCGAGGTAGCAGTAGCTTTCTTT . . TRBJ1-1 TRBV4-1
CAWSVRRSSGNTIYF TGTGCCTGGAGTGTTCGCAGATCGTCTGGAAACACCATATATTTT . . TRBJ1-3 TRBV30
CSVLTGGFGGYTF TGCAGCGTTTTGACAGGGGGCTTTGGTGGCTACACCTTC TRBD1 once TRBJ1-2 TRBV29-1
CASSYSGTTDTQYF TGTGCCAGTAGTTATAGCGGGACGACAGATACGCAGTATTTT TRBD2 . TRBJ2-3 TRBV19
CATSAGSRRTEAFF TGTGCCACCAGCGCCGGATCAAGGAGGACTGAAGCTTTCTTT . once TRBJ1-1 TRBV15
CASSVSSPRYSYNEQFF TGTGCCAGCAGCGTAAGCTCTCCTAGATACTCCTACAATGAGCAGTTCTTC . . TRBJ2-1 TRBV9
CASSQQNEQEQFF TGTGCCAGCAGCCAGCAGAACGAACAAGAGCAGTTCTTC . . TRBJ2-1 TRBV14
CASSLGLAASTDTQYF TGTGCCAGCAGTTTAGGACTAGCGGCTAGCACAGATACGCAGTATTTT TRBD2 . TRBJ2-3 TRBV28
CASSFKTGTVHTEAFF TGTGCCAGCAGCTTCAAAACTGGGACAGTCCACACTGAAGCTTTCTTT TRBD1 once TRBJ1-1 TRBV11-2
CASSSGSQNSPLHF TGTGCCAGTAGTTCCGGGTCACAAAATTCACCCCTCCACTTT . . TRBJ1-6 TRBV19
CASSLYSGGTYEQYF TGTGCCAGCAGCTTGTATTCCGGGGGGACCTACGAGCAGTACTTC TRBD2 . TRBJ2-7 TRBV5-6
CASSPDRYYEQYF TGTGCCAGCAGCCCCGACAGGTACTACGAGCAGTACTTC . few TRBJ2-7 TRBV6-5
CASSPPGGGPDTQYF TGTGCCAGTAGTCCACCGGGAGGGGGCCCAGATACGCAGTATTTT . once TRBJ2-3 TRBV19
CASSLFESSYNEQFF TGCGCCAGCAGCTTGTTCGAGAGCTCCTACAATGAGCAGTTCTTC . . TRBJ2-1 TRBV5-1
CASKPTAGGISTDTQYF TGTGCCAGTAAACCGACAGCGGGAGGGATAAGCACAGATACGCAGTATTTT TRBD2 . TRBJ2-3 TRBV27
CASSPLSSYNEQFF TGCGCCAGCAGCCCCTTGAGCTCCTACAATGAGCAGTTCTTC . . TRBJ2-1 TRBV5-1
CASTAGAGYTF TGCGCCAGCACGGCGGGGGCCGGCTACACCTTC . . TRBJ1-2 TRBV5-1
CASSVAPVNYGYTF TGTGCCAGCAGCGTAGCCCCAGTTAACTATGGCTACACCTTC . . TRBJ1-2 TRBV9
CASSLSRDRRYGYTF TGTGCCAGCAGCTTGTCCCGGGACAGGCGCTATGGCTACACCTTC TRBD1 . TRBJ1-2 TRBV7-9
CSVAGGFSTDTQYF TGCAGCGTTGCGGGGGGATTTAGCACAGATACGCAGTATTTT TRBD2 . TRBJ2-3 TRBV29-1
CASSDTQGEAFF TGTGCCAGCAGTGACACACAGGGTGAAGCTTTCTTT . . TRBJ1-1 TRBV2
CASSLRLAGVANTQYF TGCGCCAGCAGCTTGCGACTAGCGGGAGTGGCGAATACGCAGTATTTT TRBD2 . TRBJ2-3 TRBV5-1
CASSLLGTARAQPQHF TGTGCCAGCAGTTTACTCGGGACAGCCCGGGCTCAGCCCCAGCATTTT TRBD1 . TRBJ1-5 TRBV27
CASTGQPTEAFF TGTGCCAGTACTGGACAGCCCACTGAAGCTTTCTTT . . TRBJ1-1 TRBV19
CASSLGGYSYEQYF TGTGCCAGCAGCTTAGGTGGGTACAGCTACGAGCAGTACTTC . . TRBJ2-7 TRBV7-2
CASSNTGELFF TGTGCCAGCTCAAACACCGGGGAGCTGTTTTTT . . TRBJ2-2 TRBV2
CASSPPRETQYF TGTGCCAGCAGCCCCCCCAGAGAGACCCAGTACTTC . . TRBJ2-5 TRBV9
CASSPSRGGDTGELFF TGTGCCAGCAGCCCGAGTAGGGGAGGAGACACCGGGGAGCTGTTTTTT . few TRBJ2-2 TRBV7-9
CASSIQGRGHGYTF TGTGCCAGTAGTATCCAGGGCAGGGGGCATGGCTACACCTTC TRBD1 . TRBJ1-2 TRBV19
CASSHPPRADTQYF TGCGCCAGCAGCCATCCCCCACGGGCAGATACGCAGTATTTT . . TRBJ2-3 TRBV4-1
CASSVTGKYGYTF TGTGCCAGCAGCGTTACAGGGAAATATGGCTACACCTTC . . TRBJ1-2 TRBV28
CASSRTGGAWNTGELFF TGTGCCAGCAGCCGGACAGGGGGCGCGTGGAACACCGGGGAGCTGTTTTTT TRBD1 . TRBJ2-2 TRBV11-2
CASSSWAIRKLNTEAFF TGTGCCAGCAGTAGTTGGGCTATACGGAAATTGAACACTGAAGCTTTCTTT . once TRBJ1-1 TRBV28
CATKASGRNNEQFF TGTGCCACCAAGGCTAGCGGGCGGAACAATGAGCAGTTCTTC TRBD2 . TRBJ2-1 TRBV24-1